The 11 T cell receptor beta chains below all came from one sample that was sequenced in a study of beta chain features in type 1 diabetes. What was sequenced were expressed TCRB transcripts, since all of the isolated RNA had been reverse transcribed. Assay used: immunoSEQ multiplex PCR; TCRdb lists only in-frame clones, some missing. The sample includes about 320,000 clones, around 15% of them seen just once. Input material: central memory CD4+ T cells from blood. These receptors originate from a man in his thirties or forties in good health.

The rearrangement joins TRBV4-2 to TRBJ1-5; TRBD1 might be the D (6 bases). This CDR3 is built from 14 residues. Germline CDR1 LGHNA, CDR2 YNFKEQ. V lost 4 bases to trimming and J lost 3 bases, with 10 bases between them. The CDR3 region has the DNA TGTGCCAGCAGCCCTGGACAGTTCAATCAGCCCCAGCATTTT. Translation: CASSPGQFNQPQHF.

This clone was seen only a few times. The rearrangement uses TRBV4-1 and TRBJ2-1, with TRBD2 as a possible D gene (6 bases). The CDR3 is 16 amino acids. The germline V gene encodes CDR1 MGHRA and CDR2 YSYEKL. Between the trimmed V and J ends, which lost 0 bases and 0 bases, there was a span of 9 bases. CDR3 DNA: TGCGCCAGCAGCCAAGAGTGGAGGGGCTCCTACAATGAGCAGTTCTTC. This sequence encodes CASSQEWRGSYNEQFF.

CDR3 sequence: CASSSLTTGLGDTEAFF. DNA for the CDR3: TGTGCCAGCAGCTCCCTTACAACAGGCCTGGGGGACACTGAAGCTTTCTTT. This chain joins TRBV7-8 and TRBJ1-1; D might be TRBD1 (5 bases). Between the trimmed V and J ends, which lost 4 bases and 3 bases, there was a span of 21 bases. Germline CDR1 SGHVS, CDR2 FQNEAQ. The CDR3 contains 17 residues.

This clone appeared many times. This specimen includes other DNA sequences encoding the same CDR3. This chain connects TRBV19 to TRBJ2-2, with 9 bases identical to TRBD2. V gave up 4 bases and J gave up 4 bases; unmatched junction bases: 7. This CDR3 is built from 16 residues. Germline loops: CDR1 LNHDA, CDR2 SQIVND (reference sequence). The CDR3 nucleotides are TGTGCCAGTAGTACGGTAGCGGGAGAGGGCACCGGGGAGCTGTTTTTT. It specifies CASSTVAGEGTGELFF.

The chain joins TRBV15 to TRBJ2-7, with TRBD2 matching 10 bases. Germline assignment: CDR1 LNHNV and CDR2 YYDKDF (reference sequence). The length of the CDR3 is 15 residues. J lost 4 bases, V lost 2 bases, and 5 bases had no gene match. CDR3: CATSRPGLAFYEQYV. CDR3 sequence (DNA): TGTGCCACCAGCAGACCGGGACTAGCGTTTTACGAGCAGTACGTC.

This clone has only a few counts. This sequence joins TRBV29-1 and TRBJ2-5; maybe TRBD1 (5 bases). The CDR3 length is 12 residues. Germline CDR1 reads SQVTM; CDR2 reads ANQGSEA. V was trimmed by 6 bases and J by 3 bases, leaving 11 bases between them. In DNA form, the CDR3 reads TGCAGCGTCGGTGGGGCTGAAGAGACCCAGTACTTC. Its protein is CSVGGAEETQYF.

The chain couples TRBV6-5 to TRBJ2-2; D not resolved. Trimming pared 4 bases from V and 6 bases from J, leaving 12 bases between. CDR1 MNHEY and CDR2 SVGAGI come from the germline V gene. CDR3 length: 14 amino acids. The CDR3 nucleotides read TGTGCCAGCAGTTTCGTTGGGGTCGCCGGGGAGCTGTTTTTT. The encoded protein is CASSFVGVAGELFF.

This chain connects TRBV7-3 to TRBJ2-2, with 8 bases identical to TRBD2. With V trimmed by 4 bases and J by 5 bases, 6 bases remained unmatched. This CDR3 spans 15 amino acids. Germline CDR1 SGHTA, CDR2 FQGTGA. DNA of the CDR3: TGTGCCAGCAGCTCCGGGACTAGGGGGACCGGGGAGCTGTTTTTT. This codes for CASSSGTRGTGELFF.

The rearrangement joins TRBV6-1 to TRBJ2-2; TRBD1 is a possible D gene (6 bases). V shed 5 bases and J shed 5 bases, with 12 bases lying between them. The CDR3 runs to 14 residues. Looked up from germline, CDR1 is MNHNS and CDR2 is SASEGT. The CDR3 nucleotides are TGTGCCAGCAGTCCCCGGACAGCTACCGGGGAGCTGTTTTTT. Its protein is CASSPRTATGELFF.

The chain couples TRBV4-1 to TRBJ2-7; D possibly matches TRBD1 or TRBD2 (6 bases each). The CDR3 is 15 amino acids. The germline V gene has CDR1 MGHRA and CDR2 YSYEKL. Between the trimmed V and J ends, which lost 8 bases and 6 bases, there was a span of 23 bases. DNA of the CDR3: TGCGCCAGCGCCCCCAGGGCAGGGGAGGCGGGCGAGCAGTACTTC. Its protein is CASAPRAGEAGEQYF.

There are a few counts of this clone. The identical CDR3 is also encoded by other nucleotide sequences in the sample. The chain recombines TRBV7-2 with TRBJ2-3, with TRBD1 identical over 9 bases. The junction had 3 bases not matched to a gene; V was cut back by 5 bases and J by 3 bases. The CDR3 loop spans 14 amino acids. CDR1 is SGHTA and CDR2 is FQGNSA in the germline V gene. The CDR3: CASSPGQGTDTQYF. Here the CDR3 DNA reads TGTGCCAGCAGCCCCGGACAGGGGACAGATACGCAGTATTTT.